This T cell receptor beta chain came from a study of cytomegalovirus exposure and HLA in healthy donors. Study as a whole: Sequencing of roughly 180 million T cells in an earlier analysis found around 120 million unique TCR beta sequences.

Concerning this clone: The antigen remains undetermined.

Study-level points and caveats: It was shown in a later analysis that HLA-associated TCR beta chains were more clonally expanded than other, equally common chains. V- and J-gene trimming in TCR beta was tied to a missense DCLRE1C variant by an analysis performed later.

Each donor was healthy, and each was a bone marrow donor. Primers included in the PCR were 60 Vbeta and 13 Jbeta primers. The assay was immunoSEQ multiplex PCR, and TCRdb's table has in-frame clones only and misses some. Of 120,000 to 150,000 clones in the sample, about four fifths are singletons; the top ten hold roughly 2.2%. The CDR3 is 15 residues long. V was cut by 2 bases and J by 4 bases, with 13 bases left in between. The germline V gene encodes CDR1 SGDLS and CDR2 YYNGEE. The gene calls are TRBV9 and TRBJ1-3; a weak D match, TRBD1 (6 bases). Sample: PBMCs. The clonotype was recovered from a man aged 25 to 45 in good health and CMV-seronegative. The CDR3 sequence is CASSVAGQRGNTIYF. The DNA for the CDR3 is TGTGCCAGCAGCGTGGCAGGACAGAGAGGAAACACCATATATTTT.